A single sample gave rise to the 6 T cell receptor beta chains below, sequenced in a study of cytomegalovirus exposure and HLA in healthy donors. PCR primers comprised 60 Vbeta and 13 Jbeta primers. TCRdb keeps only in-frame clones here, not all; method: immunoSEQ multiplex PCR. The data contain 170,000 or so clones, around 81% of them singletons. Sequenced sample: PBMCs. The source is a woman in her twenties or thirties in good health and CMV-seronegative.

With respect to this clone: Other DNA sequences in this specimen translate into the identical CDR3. The CDR3 DNA reads as TGTGCCAGCAGCGGACAGGGAAAGTCTTCGAACACTGAAGCTTTCTTT. Protein: CASSGQGKSSNTEAFF. J is TRBJ1-1 and V is TRBV9, with 7 bases identical to TRBD1. The CDR3 extends over 16 amino acids. The germline V gene has CDR1 SGDLS and CDR2 YYNGEE. V shed 3 bases and J 1 base; nucleotides not matched to a gene: 9.

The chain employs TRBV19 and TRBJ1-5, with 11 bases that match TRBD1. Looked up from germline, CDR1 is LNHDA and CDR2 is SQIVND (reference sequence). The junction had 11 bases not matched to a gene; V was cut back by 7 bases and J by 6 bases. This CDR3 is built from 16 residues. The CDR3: CASTPGGTGGVQPQHF. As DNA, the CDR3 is TGTGCCAGTACCCCAGGCGGGACAGGGGGAGTTCAGCCCCAGCATTTT.

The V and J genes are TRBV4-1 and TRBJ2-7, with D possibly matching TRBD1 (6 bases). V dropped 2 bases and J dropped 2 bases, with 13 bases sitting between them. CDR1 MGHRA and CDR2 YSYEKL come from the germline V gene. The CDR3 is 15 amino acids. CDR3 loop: CASSQNPTGTYEQYF. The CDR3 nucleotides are TGCGCCAGCAGCCAAAACCCGACAGGTACCTACGAGCAGTACTTC.

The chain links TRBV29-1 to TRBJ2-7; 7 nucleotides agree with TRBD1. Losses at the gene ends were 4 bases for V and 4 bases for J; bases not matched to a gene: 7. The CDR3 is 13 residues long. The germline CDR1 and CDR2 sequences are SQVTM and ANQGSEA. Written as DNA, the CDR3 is TGCAGCGTTGTTGGGGACAGATCTTACGAGCAGTACTTC. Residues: CSVVGDRSYEQYF.

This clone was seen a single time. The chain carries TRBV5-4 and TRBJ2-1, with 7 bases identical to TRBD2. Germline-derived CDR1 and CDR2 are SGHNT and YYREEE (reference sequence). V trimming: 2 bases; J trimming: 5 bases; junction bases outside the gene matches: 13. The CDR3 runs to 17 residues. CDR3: CASSFLFRGRVNNEQFF. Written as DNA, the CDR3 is TGTGCCAGCAGCTTTCTCTTCCGTGGGAGGGTAAACAATGAGCAGTTCTTC.

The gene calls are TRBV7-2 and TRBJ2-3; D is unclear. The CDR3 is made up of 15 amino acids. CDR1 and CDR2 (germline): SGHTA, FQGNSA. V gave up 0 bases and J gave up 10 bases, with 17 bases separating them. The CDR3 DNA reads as TGTGCCAGCAGCTTAGCAATTCTAGAGGATGCGGCGCAGTATTTT. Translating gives CASSLAILEDAAQYF. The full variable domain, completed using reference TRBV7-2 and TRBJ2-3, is GAGVSQSPSNKVTEKGKDVELRCDPISGHTALYWYRQSLGQGLEFLIYFQGNSAPDKSGLPSDRFSAERTGGSVSTLTIQRTQQEDSAVYLCASSLAILEDAAQYFGPGTRLTVL.